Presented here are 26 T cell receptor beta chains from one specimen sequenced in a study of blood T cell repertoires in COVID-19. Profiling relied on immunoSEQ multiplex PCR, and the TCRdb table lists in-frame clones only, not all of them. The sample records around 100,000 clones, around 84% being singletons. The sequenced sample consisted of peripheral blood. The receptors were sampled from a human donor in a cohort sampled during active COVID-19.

This CDR3 is CASIPGPGQGMNTEAFF. Here the CDR3 DNA reads TGTGCCAGTATCCCTGGCCCGGGACAGGGGATGAACACTGAAGCTTTCTTT. The chain employs TRBV19 and TRBJ1-1, with 10 nucleotides matching TRBD1. Germline CDR1 and CDR2: LNHDA and SQIVND (reference sequence). V shed 7 bases, J shed 0 bases, and the junction held 11 bases outside the gene matches. This CDR3 is 17 amino acids long.

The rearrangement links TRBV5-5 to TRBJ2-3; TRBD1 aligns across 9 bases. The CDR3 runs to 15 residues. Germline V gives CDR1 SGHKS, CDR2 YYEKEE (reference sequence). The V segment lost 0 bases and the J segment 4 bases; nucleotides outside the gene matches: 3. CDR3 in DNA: TGTGCCAGCAGCTTGGGTACAGGGGGCGCAGATACGCAGTATTTT. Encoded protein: CASSLGTGGADTQYF.

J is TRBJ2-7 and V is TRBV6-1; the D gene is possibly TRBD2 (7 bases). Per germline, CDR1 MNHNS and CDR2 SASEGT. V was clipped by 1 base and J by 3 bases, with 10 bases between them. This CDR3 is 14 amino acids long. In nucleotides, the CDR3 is TGTGCCAGCAGTGAAGGGGGGGGCCTCTACGAGCAGTACTTC. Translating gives CASSEGGGLYEQYF.

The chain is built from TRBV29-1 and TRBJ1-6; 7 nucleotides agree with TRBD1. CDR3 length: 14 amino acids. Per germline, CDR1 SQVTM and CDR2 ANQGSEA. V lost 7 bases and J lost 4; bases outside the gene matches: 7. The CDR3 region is CSAREGQYNSPLHF. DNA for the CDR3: TGCAGCGCCCGAGAGGGACAGTATAATTCACCCCTCCACTTT.

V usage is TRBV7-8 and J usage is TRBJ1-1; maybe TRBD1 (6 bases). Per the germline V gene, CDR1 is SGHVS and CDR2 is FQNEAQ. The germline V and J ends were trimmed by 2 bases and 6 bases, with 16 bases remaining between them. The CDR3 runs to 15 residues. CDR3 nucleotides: TGTGCCAGCAGCTTACTGGGACACACCACCCCTGAAGCTTTCTTT. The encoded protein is CASSLLGHTTPEAFF.

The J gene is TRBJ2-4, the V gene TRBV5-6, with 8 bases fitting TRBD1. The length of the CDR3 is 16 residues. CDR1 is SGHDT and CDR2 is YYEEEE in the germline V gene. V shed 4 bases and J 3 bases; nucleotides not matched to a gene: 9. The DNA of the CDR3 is TGTGCCAGCAGCCGCGACAGGGGTACTGGCAAAAACATTCAGTACTTC. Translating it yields CASSRDRGTGKNIQYF.

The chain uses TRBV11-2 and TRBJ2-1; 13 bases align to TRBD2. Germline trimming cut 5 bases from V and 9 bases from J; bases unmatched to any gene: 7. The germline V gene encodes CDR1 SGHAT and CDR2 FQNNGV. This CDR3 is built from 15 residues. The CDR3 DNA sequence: TGTGCCAGCAGCGCGGGGACTAGCGGGGTGTTTGAGCAGTTCTTC. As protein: CASSAGTSGVFEQFF.

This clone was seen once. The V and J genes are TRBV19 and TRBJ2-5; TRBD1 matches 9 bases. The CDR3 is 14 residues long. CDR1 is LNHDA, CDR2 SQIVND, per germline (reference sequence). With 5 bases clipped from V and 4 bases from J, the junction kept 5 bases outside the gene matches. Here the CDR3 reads CASSGTGTAETQYF. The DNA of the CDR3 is TGTGCCAGTAGTGGGACAGGGACGGCAGAGACCCAGTACTTC.

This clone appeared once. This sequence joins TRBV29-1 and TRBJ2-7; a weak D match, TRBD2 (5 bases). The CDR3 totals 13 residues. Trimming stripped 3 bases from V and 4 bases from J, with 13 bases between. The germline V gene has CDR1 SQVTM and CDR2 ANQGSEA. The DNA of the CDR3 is TGCAGCGTTGAGGAGACACGGGGATACGAGCAGTACTTC. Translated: CSVEETRGYEQYF.

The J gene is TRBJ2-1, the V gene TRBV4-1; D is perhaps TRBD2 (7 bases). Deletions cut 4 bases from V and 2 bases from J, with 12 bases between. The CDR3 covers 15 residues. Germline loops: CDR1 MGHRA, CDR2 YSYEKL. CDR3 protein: CASSLGGGPYNEQFF. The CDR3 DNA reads TGCGCCAGCAGCCTTGGGGGGGGGCCCTACAATGAGCAGTTCTTC.

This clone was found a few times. The CDR3 coding sequence is TGTGCCAGCAGCGGGGGGGACAGGGCGAACTCCGAGCAGTACTTC. Amino acids: CASSGGDRANSEQYF. The V and J genes are TRBV21-1 and TRBJ2-7; the DNA was not used to check the table's D call, TRBD1. TRBV21-1 constitutes a pseudogene. CDR3 length: 15 amino acids.

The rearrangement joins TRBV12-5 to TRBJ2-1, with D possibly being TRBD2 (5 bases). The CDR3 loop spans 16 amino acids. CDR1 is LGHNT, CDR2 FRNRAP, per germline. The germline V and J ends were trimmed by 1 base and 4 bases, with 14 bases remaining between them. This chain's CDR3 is CASGLGGIAKYNEQFF. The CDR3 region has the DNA TGTGCTAGTGGTTTGGGGGGAATAGCGAAATACAATGAGCAGTTCTTC.

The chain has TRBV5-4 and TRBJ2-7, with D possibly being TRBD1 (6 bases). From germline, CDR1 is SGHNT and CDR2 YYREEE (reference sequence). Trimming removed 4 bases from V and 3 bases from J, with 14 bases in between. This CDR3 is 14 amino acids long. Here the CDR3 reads CASSGQIGGYEQYF. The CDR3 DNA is TGTGCCAGCAGCGGACAGATCGGTGGCTACGAGCAGTACTTC.

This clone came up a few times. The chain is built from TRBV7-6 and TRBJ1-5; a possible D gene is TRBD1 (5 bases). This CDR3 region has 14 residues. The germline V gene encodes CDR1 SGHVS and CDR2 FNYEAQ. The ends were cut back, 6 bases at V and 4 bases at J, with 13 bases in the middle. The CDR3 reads CASSLGGRNQPQHF. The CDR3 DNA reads TGTGCCAGCAGTTTGGGGGGAAGGAATCAGCCCCAGCATTTT.

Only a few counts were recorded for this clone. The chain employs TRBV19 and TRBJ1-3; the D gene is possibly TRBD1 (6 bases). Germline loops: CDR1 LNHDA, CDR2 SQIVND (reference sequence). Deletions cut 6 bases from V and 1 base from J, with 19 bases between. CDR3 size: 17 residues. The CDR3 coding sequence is TGTGCCAGTAGCCCAACCGTGACAGGAGGATCTGGAAACACCATATATTTT. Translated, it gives CASSPTVTGGSGNTIYF.

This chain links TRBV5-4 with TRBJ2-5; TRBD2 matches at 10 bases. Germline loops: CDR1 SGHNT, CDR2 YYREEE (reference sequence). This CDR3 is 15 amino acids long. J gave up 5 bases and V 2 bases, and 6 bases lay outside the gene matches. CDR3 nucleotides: TGTGCCAGCAGCTTCTCTAGCGGGGGTGGGGAGACCCAGTACTTC. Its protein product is CASSFSSGGGETQYF.

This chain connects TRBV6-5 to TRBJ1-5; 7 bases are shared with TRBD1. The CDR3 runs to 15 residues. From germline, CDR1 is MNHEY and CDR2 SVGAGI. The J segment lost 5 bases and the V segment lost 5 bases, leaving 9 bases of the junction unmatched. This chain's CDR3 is CASSTTGAPDQPQHF. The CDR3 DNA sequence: TGTGCCAGCAGTACCACAGGGGCCCCCGATCAGCCCCAGCATTTT.

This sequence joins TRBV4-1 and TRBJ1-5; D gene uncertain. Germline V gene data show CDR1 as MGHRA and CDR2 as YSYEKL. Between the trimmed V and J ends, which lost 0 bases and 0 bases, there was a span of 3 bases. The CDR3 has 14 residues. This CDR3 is CASSQDHSNQPQHF. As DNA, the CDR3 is TGCGCCAGCAGCCAAGATCATAGCAATCAGCCCCAGCATTTT.

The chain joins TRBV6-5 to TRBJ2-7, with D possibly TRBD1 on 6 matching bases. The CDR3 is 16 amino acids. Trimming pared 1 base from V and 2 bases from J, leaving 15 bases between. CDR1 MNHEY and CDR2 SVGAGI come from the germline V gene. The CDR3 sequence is CASSYLSTGQAYEQYF. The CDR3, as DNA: TGTGCCAGCAGTTACTTGAGTACGGGACAAGCCTACGAGCAGTACTTC.

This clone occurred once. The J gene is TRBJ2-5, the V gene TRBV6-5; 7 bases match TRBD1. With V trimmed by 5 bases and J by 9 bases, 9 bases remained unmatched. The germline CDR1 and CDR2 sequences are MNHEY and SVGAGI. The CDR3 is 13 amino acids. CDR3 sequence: CASSTGTAVSQYF. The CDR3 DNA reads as TGTGCCAGCAGTACCGGGACAGCCGTGTCCCAGTACTTC.

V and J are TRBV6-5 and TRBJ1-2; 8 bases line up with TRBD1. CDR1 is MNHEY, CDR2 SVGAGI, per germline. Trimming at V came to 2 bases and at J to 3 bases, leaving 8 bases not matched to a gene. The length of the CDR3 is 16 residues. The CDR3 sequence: CASSYPAGQGYYGYTF. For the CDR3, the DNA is TGTGCCAGCAGTTACCCAGCAGGACAGGGCTACTATGGCTACACCTTC.

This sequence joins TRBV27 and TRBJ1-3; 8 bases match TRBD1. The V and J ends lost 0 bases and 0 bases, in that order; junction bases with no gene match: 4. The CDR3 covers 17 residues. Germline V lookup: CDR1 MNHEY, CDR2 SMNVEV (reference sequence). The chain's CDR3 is CASSLSGQGLSGNTIYF. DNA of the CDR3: TGTGCCAGCAGTTTATCAGGACAGGGTCTCTCTGGAAACACCATATATTTT.

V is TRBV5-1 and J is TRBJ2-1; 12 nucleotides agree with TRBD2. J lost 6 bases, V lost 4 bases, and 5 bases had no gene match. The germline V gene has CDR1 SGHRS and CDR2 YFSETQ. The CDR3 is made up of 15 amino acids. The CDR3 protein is CASSLELAGGNEQFF. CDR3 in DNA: TGCGCCAGCAGCCTAGAACTAGCGGGGGGCAATGAGCAGTTCTTC.

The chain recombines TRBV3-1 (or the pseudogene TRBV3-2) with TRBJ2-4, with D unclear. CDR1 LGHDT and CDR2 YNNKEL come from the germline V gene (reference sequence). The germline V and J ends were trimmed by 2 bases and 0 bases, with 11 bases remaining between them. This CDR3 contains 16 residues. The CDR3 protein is CASSQPLRAAKNIQYF. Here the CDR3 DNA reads TGTGCCAGCAGCCAACCCCTTAGAGCAGCCAAAAACATTCAGTACTTC.

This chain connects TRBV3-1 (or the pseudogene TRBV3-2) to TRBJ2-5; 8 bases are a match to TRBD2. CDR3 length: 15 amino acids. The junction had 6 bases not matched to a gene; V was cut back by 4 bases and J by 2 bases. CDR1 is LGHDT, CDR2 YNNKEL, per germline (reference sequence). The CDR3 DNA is TGTGCCAGCAGCCTATCCTCTAGCGGGCAAGAGACCCAGTACTTC. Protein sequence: CASSLSSSGQETQYF.

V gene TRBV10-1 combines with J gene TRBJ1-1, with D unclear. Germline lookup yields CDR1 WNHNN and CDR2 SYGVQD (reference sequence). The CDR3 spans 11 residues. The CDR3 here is CVMLGNTEAFF. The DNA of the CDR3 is TGCGTCATGCTCGGGAACACTGAAGCTTTCTTT.